These 12 T cell receptor beta chains originate from one sample sequenced in a study of T cells in Graves' hyperthyroidism and ophthalmopathy. The TCR beta CDR3 regions underwent amplification using RNA transcripts as the source. A set of HTBI primers served as the primers for a first-round RT-PCR of the TCR CDR3. Each CDR3 protein is one row after TCRdb ran MiXCR on the multiplex PCR reads. Here the sample spans about 410,000 distinct CDR3 sequences, 13% to 15% being singletons. The sequenced sample consisted of blood. Every receptor here comes from a woman between 25 and 40 years old with Graves' ophthalmopathy.

Note on this clonotype: Possible read error: a much larger clone is one base away. The V and J genes are TRBV20-1 and TRBJ2-7, with D maybe TRBD1 (6 bases). CDR3 length: 15 residues. Per germline, CDR1 DFQATT and CDR2 SNEGSKA (reference sequence). CDR3 in DNA: TGCGGTGCTAGGGGAACAGGGATTGGGTCCTACGAGCAGTACTTC. Translation: CGARGTGIGSYEQYF.

Many counts were recorded for this clonotype. The chain has TRBV30 and TRBJ2-7; D gene uncertain. The CDR3 is 14 residues long. Germline V gene sequence: CDR1 GTSNPN, CDR2 SVGIG (reference sequence). Trimming pared 0 bases from V and 0 bases from J, leaving 9 bases between. The CDR3 sequence is CAWSVGPSSYEQYF. The CDR3 DNA follows: TGTGCCTGGAGTGTAGGTCCGAGCTCCTACGAGCAGTACTTC.

This clonotype was counted ten times or more. This CDR3 reads CASSLSPSYEQYF. The DNA for the CDR3 is TGTGCCAGCAGCTTATCTCCCTCCTACGAGCAGTACTTC. The chain employs TRBV11-3 and TRBJ2-7; D remains unclear. The CDR3 contains 13 residues. Looked up from germline, CDR1 is SGHNT and CDR2 is YENEEA. Trimming removed 2 bases from V and 0 bases from J, with 5 bases in between. Full variable domain (outside the CDR3, taken from reference TRBV11-3 and TRBJ2-7): EAGVVQSPRYKIIEKKQPVAFWCNPISGHNTLYWYLQNLGQGPELLIRYENEEAVDDSQLPKDRFSAERLKGVDSTLKIQPAELGDSAVYLCASSLSPSYEQYFGPGTRLTVT.

This clonotype was observed many times. The gene calls are TRBV28 and TRBJ1-2, with D possibly matching TRBD1 (5 bases). The CDR3 extends over 13 amino acids. Germline V gives CDR1 MDHEN, CDR2 SYDVKM. Trimming stripped 3 bases from V and 6 bases from J, with 11 bases between. The chain's CDR3 is CASSFQGRDGYTF. CDR3 sequence (DNA): TGTGCCAGCAGTTTTCAGGGTCGGGATGGCTACACCTTC.

This clonotype was found many times. V gene TRBV14 combines with J gene TRBJ1-1; TRBD1 might be the D (5 bases). This CDR3 is 13 amino acids long. V lost 7 bases and J lost 0, with 9 bases in between. From germline, CDR1 is SGHDN and CDR2 FVKESK. CDR3 region: CASKAGLNTEAFF. CDR3 bases: TGTGCCAGCAAGGCAGGGCTGAACACTGAAGCTTTCTTT.

The table lists this clonotype with many counts. The chain employs TRBV12-3 or TRBV12-4 and TRBJ2-3; 11 nucleotides align to TRBD2. The ends lost 6 bases at V and 6 bases at J; junction bases unmatched: 8. The CDR3 covers 15 residues. The CDR3 DNA is TGTGCCAGCAGGGTAGCGGGGGGGCGGTTCGATACGCAGTATTTT. Translated: CASRVAGGRFDTQYF.

The chain carries TRBV19 and TRBJ1-1; D is unclear. Germline CDR1 LNHDA, CDR2 SQIVND (reference sequence). This CDR3 has 13 residues. Trimming removed 4 bases from V and 5 bases from J, with 11 bases in between. The CDR3 loop is CASSKQQATEAFF. DNA for the CDR3: TGTGCCAGTAGTAAACAGCAGGCAACTGAAGCTTTCTTT.

This clonotype was found many times. The rearrangement uses TRBV24-1 and TRBJ1-2, with 8 bases aligning to TRBD1. The CDR3 is 16 residues long. Germline V gene sequence: CDR1 KGHDR, CDR2 SFDVKD. The V and J ends lost 2 bases and 0 bases, in that order; junction bases with no gene match: 4. In DNA form, the CDR3 reads TGTGCCACCAGTGATTCGGGACAGGACCCTAACTATGGCTACACCTTC. Amino acid sequence: CATSDSGQDPNYGYTF.

In its sample, this clonotype was seen many times. The J gene is TRBJ2-1, the V gene TRBV20-1; possibly TRBD1 or TRBD2 for D (5 bases each). Germline CDR1 DFQATT, CDR2 SNEGSKA (reference sequence). The CDR3 is made up of 13 amino acids. Trimming cost V 3 bases and J 8 bases, with 14 bases left between them. The CDR3 sequence is CSARGDGSYEQFF. The CDR3 region has the DNA TGCAGTGCTAGGGGGGACGGAAGCTATGAGCAGTTCTTC.

This clonotype came up many times. The V and J genes are TRBV7-9 and TRBJ2-5; possibly TRBD2 for D (6 bases). The germline V and J ends were trimmed by 2 bases and 5 bases, with 18 bases remaining between them. CDR1 and CDR2 from the germline V gene are SEHNR and FQNEAQ (reference sequence). This CDR3 is built from 16 residues. CDR3 sequence: CASSLTSGSGRETQYF. The CDR3 DNA is TGTGCCAGCAGCTTAACAAGCGGGTCAGGCAGGGAGACCCAGTACTTC.

This clonotype showed up just a few times. This chain links TRBV6-1 with TRBJ1-1, with TRBD1 as a possible D gene (6 bases). This CDR3 is built from 13 residues. Trimming left V 7 bases short and J 1 base short, with 10 bases between. The germline V gene encodes CDR1 MNHNS and CDR2 SASEGT. In DNA, the CDR3 is TGTGCCAGCAACTACAGGGAGAACACTGAAGCTTTCTTT. This translates into CASNYRENTEAFF.

This clonotype was detected only a few times. The genes are TRBV19 and TRBJ2-7, with 9 bases matching TRBD1. Looked up from germline, CDR1 is LNHDA and CDR2 is SQIVND (reference sequence). The V gene end was trimmed by 5 bases and the J gene end by 5 bases; junction bases not matched to a gene: 4. The CDR3 totals 13 residues. The CDR3 nucleotides read TGTGCCAGTAGTCCCAGGACAGGGGACGAGCAGTACTTC. It yields the protein CASSPRTGDEQYF.